Sequencing of this T cell receptor (beta chain) was carried out in a study of technical replicates of blood from a few donors. Some clones are missing from TCRdb's copy, which holds only in-frame ones; the method was immunoSEQ multiplex PCR. The sample lists about 73,000 clones, 90% occurring once. The CDR3 consists of 15 residues. Germline loops: CDR1 SGHVS, CDR2 FNYEAQ. V trimming: 6 bases; J trimming: 2 bases; junction bases outside the gene matches: 8. The sequenced sample consisted of PBMCs. V gene TRBV7-6 combines with J gene TRBJ2-5, with TRBD1 matching 8 bases. This clonotype was obtained from a human donor in good health. Some clones in this sample may be carry-over from other donors' samples. The CDR3 DNA reads TGTGCCAGCAGTTCCAACGACAGGGGACAAGAGACCCAGTACTTC. Amino acid sequence: CASSSNDRGQETQYF.